What follows are 27 T cell receptor beta chains derived from one specimen sequenced in a study of beta chain features in type 1 diabetes. Sequenced material consisted of expressed TCRB transcripts (all of the isolated RNA was reverse transcribed). Clones were read by immunoSEQ multiplex PCR, and TCRdb kept only the in-frame ones, dropping some. The table has roughly 450,000 clones, about 15% seen once. The sequenced material came from naive CD4+ T cells from blood. The receptors come from a man in his thirties or forties in good health.

The rearrangement joins TRBV2 to TRBJ2-4; 12 bases are shared with TRBD2. The junction had 5 bases not matched to a gene; V was cut back by 2 bases and J by 0 bases. This CDR3 is built from 18 residues. The germline V gene encodes CDR1 SNHLY and CDR2 FYNNEI. CDR3 coding DNA: TGTGCCAGCAGTGAAACTAGCGGGGGGTCTCTAGCCAAAAACATTCAGTACTTC. Protein sequence: CASSETSGGSLAKNIQYF.

The chain carries TRBV18 and TRBJ2-1, with TRBD2 identical over 7 bases. V trimming: 8 bases; J trimming: 1 base; junction bases outside the gene matches: 2. CDR1 is KGHSH, CDR2 LQKENI, per germline. There are 13 residues in the CDR3. The CDR3 DNA is TGTGCCAGCCGCGGGGGATCCTACAATGAGCAGTTCTTC. Translating it yields CASRGGSYNEQFF.

This clone showed up just a few times. J is TRBJ1-2 and V is TRBV7-2; D is undetermined. The germline gives CDR1 SGHTA, CDR2 FQGNSA. Trimming removed 5 bases from V and 8 bases from J, with 15 bases in between. This CDR3 comprises 13 residues. CDR3 nucleotide sequence: TGTGCCAGCAGCGCAGACGGGCGGTCGGGCTACACCTTC. It yields the protein CASSADGRSGYTF.

This chain links TRBV29-1 with TRBJ2-3; unclear D gene. CDR3 size: 13 residues. Germline V gene lookup returns CDR1 SQVTM and CDR2 ANQGSEA. The V end lost 1 base, the J end lost 2 bases, and 7 bases lay between the germline ends. CDR3 DNA: TGCAGCGTTGAAGCTCGAAACACAGATACGCAGTATTTT. Encoded protein: CSVEARNTDTQYF.

The chain carries TRBV29-1 and TRBJ2-7; TRBD2 matches 7 bases. Trimming took 7 bases from V and 7 from J; bases not matched to a gene: 16. The CDR3 consists of 14 residues. Germline V lookup: CDR1 SQVTM, CDR2 ANQGSEA. The CDR3 nucleotides read TGCAGCGCCCGGGAGGCAGCCGACACTTGGGAGCAGTACTTC. As protein: CSAREAADTWEQYF.

This clone was counted between two and nine times. The J gene is TRBJ1-2, the V gene TRBV29-1; D is ambiguous. Germline CDR1 and CDR2: SQVTM and ANQGSEA. V was clipped by 2 bases and J by 6 bases, with 7 bases between them. The CDR3 has 11 residues. CDR3 sequence reads: CSVERGNGYTF. CDR3 coding DNA: TGCAGCGTTGAACGTGGGAATGGCTACACCTTC.

The chain has TRBV29-1 and TRBJ1-3; D is unresolved. V shed 5 bases and J shed 1 base, with 6 bases lying between them. From germline, CDR1 is SQVTM and CDR2 ANQGSEA. This CDR3 has 12 residues. The CDR3 nucleotides are TGCAGCGTTAGGAATTCTGGAAACACCATATATTTT. It codes for CSVRNSGNTIYF.

The chain is built from TRBV7-2 and TRBJ1-2, with D maybe TRBD1 (5 bases). This CDR3 has 15 residues. Germline-derived CDR1 and CDR2 are SGHTA and FQGNSA. V lost 3 bases and J 4 bases, leaving 15 bases between the germline ends. CDR3: CASSFLQGSIYGYTF. DNA for the CDR3: TGTGCCAGCAGCTTTCTCCAGGGCTCTATCTATGGCTACACCTTC.

This chain connects TRBV11-2 to TRBJ2-5; TRBD2 might be the D (6 bases). V was pared by 1 base and J by 4 bases, with 10 bases between. The length of the CDR3 is 14 residues. Germline V CDR1 and CDR2: SGHAT, FQNNGV. The CDR3 here is CASSLGNGRETQYF. The DNA of the CDR3 is TGTGCCAGCAGCTTAGGCAACGGGAGAGAGACCCAGTACTTC.

The sample holds a few counts of this clone. The gene calls are TRBV5-6 and TRBJ2-3; no firm D call. V shed 0 bases and J shed 1 base, with 9 bases lying between them. This CDR3 has 15 amino acids. Germline assignment: CDR1 SGHDT and CDR2 YYEEEE. For the CDR3, the DNA is TGTGCCAGCAGCTTGGTCCCAGGCGGCACAGATACGCAGTATTTT. It encodes CASSLVPGGTDTQYF. Combining the CDR3 with reference TRBV5-6 and TRBJ2-3 gives the whole variable domain DAGVTQSPTHLIKTRGQQVTLRCSPKSGHDTVSWYQQALGQGPQFIFQYYEEEERQRGNFPDRFSGHQFPNYSSELNVNALLLGDSALYLCASSLVPGGTDTQYFGPGTRLTVL.

This rearrangement joins TRBV7-2 to TRBJ2-5, with 8 bases fitting TRBD2. The germline CDR1 and CDR2 sequences are SGHTA and FQGNSA. The CDR3 is made up of 15 amino acids. After removal of 4 bases from V and 5 bases from J, the junction contained 9 bases not matched to a gene. The CDR3, as DNA: TGTGCCAGCAGCTCAAGGGGACTAGACCTCGAGACCCAGTACTTC. Its protein is CASSSRGLDLETQYF.

This chain connects TRBV2 to TRBJ2-7; the D is unclear. V lost 8 bases and J lost 5, with 10 bases in between. CDR1 is SNHLY and CDR2 is FYNNEI in the germline V gene. CDR3 length: 11 amino acids. The CDR3 DNA reads TGTGCCAGCCGCCTTGGCCACGAGCAGTACTTC. This encodes CASRLGHEQYF.

J is TRBJ2-6 and V is TRBV18, with unresolved D. The CDR3 is 17 amino acids. Trimming removed 0 bases from V and 4 bases from J, with 13 bases in between. Germline lookup yields CDR1 KGHSH and CDR2 LQKENI. The CDR3 spells CASSPPYSIWGANVLTF. The CDR3 bases are TGTGCCAGCTCACCACCGTATTCCATCTGGGGGGCCAACGTCCTGACTTTC. The full variable domain, rest sourced from reference TRBV18 and TRBJ2-6, is NAGVMQNPRHLVRRRGQEARLRCSPMKGHSHVYWYRQLPEEGLKFMVYLQKENIIDESGMPKERFSAEFPKEGPSILRIQQVVRGDSAAYFCASSPPYSIWGANVLTFGAGSRLTVL.

This clone was counted between two and nine times. V usage is TRBV7-2 and J usage is TRBJ2-4; no clear D. Germline V lookup: CDR1 SGHTA, CDR2 FQGNSA. Trimming left V 4 bases short and J 1 base short, with 8 bases between. The CDR3 extends over 14 amino acids. The CDR3 is CASSSHPAKNIQYF. Here the CDR3 DNA reads TGTGCCAGCAGCTCCCACCCCGCCAAAAACATTCAGTACTTC.

The chain has TRBV10-3 and TRBJ2-1; D remains unclear. V lost 2 bases, J lost 5 bases, and 16 bases lay in between. The CDR3 is made up of 16 amino acids. CDR1 and CDR2 (germline): ENHRY, SYGVKD. In DNA form, the CDR3 reads TGTGCCATCAGTGAGACTGCGCCCTTGCTAAACAATGAGCAGTTCTTC. Its protein is CAISETAPLLNNEQFF.

The chain recombines TRBV10-3 with TRBJ2-3; 8 bases fit TRBD2. V shed 10 bases, J shed 0 bases, and the junction held 6 bases outside the gene matches. The CDR3 sequence is 14 residues long. Germline lookup yields CDR1 ENHRY and CDR2 SYGVKD. CDR3 amino acids: CASAGGGSTDTQYF. CDR3 nucleotides: TGTGCCAGCGCCGGCGGGGGGAGCACAGATACGCAGTATTTT.

The chain uses TRBV10-3 and TRBJ2-1, with no clear D. CDR1 ENHRY and CDR2 SYGVKD come from the germline V gene. The CDR3 is made up of 15 amino acids. V was shortened by 2 bases and J by 7 bases, with 15 bases between the two germline ends. The CDR3 coding sequence is TGTGCCATCAGTGAGCCCAAAGGGCTAGGGAATGAGCAGTTCTTC. It is translated as CAISEPKGLGNEQFF.

This chain joins TRBV10-3 and TRBJ1-1, with D possibly TRBD1 on 5 matching bases. This CDR3 contains 14 residues. The germline V and J ends were trimmed by 7 bases and 0 bases, with 12 bases remaining between them. Germline V gives CDR1 ENHRY, CDR2 SYGVKD. This CDR3 is CAIKETEVNTEAFF. CDR3 nucleotide sequence: TGTGCCATCAAAGAGACAGAGGTGAACACTGAAGCTTTCTTT.

This sequence joins TRBV4-3 and TRBJ2-3; TRBD2 aligns across 11 bases. The CDR3 is made up of 16 amino acids. Germline V CDR1 and CDR2: LGHNA, YSLEER. The V gene end was trimmed by 2 bases and the J gene end by 5 bases; junction bases not matched to a gene: 6. CDR3 in amino acids: CASSQLLAGGIDTQYF. For the CDR3, the DNA is TGCGCCAGCAGCCAACTGCTAGCGGGAGGTATAGATACGCAGTATTTT.

This chain links TRBV7-9 with TRBJ2-3; D is perhaps TRBD2 (6 bases). There are 15 residues in the CDR3. The germline CDR1 and CDR2 sequences are SEHNR and FQNEAQ (reference sequence). Trimming pared 1 base from V and 8 bases from J, leaving 16 bases between. CDR3 bases: TGTGCCAGCAGCTTAGGCGGGGAGCCCACCATTACGCAGTATTTT. This translates into CASSLGGEPTITQYF.

This clone turned up a few times. V usage is TRBV7-2 and J usage is TRBJ2-7; TRBD1 matches at 7 bases. CDR1 and CDR2 from the germline V gene are SGHTA and FQGNSA. CDR3 size: 14 residues. J gave up 3 bases and V 7 bases, and 9 bases lay outside the gene matches. DNA for the CDR3: TGTGCCAGCAATCCACAGGGGCCCAACTACGAGCAGTACTTC. The encoded protein is CASNPQGPNYEQYF. Based on the CDR3 plus reference TRBV7-2 and TRBJ2-7, the full variable domain is GAGVSQSPSNKVTEKGKDVELRCDPISGHTALYWYRQSLGQGLEFLIYFQGNSAPDKSGLPSDRFSAERTGGSVSTLTIQRTQQEDSAVYLCASNPQGPNYEQYFGPGTRLTVT.

The chain uses TRBV7-2 and TRBJ1-4; weak D call: TRBD1 (5 bases). The CDR3 runs 14 residues. Trimming removed 4 bases from V and 4 bases from J, with 10 bases in between. Germline loops: CDR1 SGHTA, CDR2 FQGNSA. The CDR3 protein is CASSSQGSNEKLFF. DNA of the CDR3: TGTGCCAGCAGCTCCCAGGGTAGTAATGAAAAACTGTTTTTT.

This clone has only a few counts. The chain carries TRBV7-2 and TRBJ2-6, with 7 nucleotides matching TRBD1. CDR1 is SGHTA and CDR2 is FQGNSA in the germline V gene. With 4 bases clipped from V and 0 bases from J, the junction kept 12 bases outside the gene matches. This CDR3 has 19 amino acids. The CDR3 sequence: CASSSPWRQGNSGANVLTF. In nucleotides, the CDR3 is TGTGCCAGCAGCTCGCCGTGGAGACAGGGCAACTCTGGGGCCAACGTCCTGACTTTC.

As regards this clone: The sample has other DNA sequences that encode this CDR3 too. This chain connects TRBV9 to TRBJ2-7; 11 bases map to TRBD1. V lost 4 bases to trimming and J lost 3 bases; unmatched junction nucleotides: 3. The CDR3 consists of 14 residues. The V gene's germline CDR1 is SGDLS and CDR2 YYNGEE. The CDR3 is CASSTGTGGYEQYF. CDR3 bases: TGTGCCAGCAGCACTGGGACAGGGGGCTACGAGCAGTACTTC.

This clone showed up many times. Different DNA sequences within this sample yield the same CDR3. The chain joins TRBV30 to TRBJ2-5; D remains unclear. V was clipped by 0 bases and J by 4 bases, with 3 bases between them. The germline gives CDR1 GTSNPN, CDR2 SVGIG (reference sequence). CDR3 size: 11 residues. The CDR3 is CAWSVRETQYF. DNA of the CDR3: TGTGCCTGGAGTGTCCGAGAGACCCAGTACTTC.

This clone was detected a few times. The chain carries TRBV14 and TRBJ2-3, with TRBD2 matching 8 bases. V shed 1 base, J shed 3 bases, and the junction held 6 bases outside the gene matches. Germline assignment: CDR1 SGHDN and CDR2 FVKESK. This CDR3 region has 16 residues. CDR3 amino acids: CASSQVFSGATDTQYF. The CDR3 DNA follows: TGTGCCAGCAGCCAAGTTTTTAGCGGGGCTACAGATACGCAGTATTTT.

The rearrangement uses TRBV10-3 and TRBJ2-5; TRBD1 might be the D (5 bases). V shed 4 bases and J shed 3 bases, with 9 bases lying between them. Germline V gives CDR1 ENHRY, CDR2 SYGVKD. CDR3 length equals 13 residues. The CDR3 DNA reads TGTGCCATCAGTGTATTAGGGGAAGAGACCCAGTACTTC. It specifies CAISVLGEETQYF.